The 22 T cell receptor beta chains listed next were all sequenced from one sample in a study of cytotoxic CD8 clonotypes in ibrutinib-treated CLL. Profiling relied on immunoSEQ multiplex PCR, and the TCRdb table lists in-frame clones only, not all of them. This table holds more than 50,000 clones, around 60% found once. The source was PBMCs, collected after 12 months of ibrutinib treatment. The receptors originated from a human donor with chronic lymphocytic leukemia.

This clone was picked up a small number of times. The chain carries TRBV18 and TRBJ2-7, with 7 bases matching TRBD2. V gave up 3 bases and J gave up 4 bases; unmatched junction bases: 6. The CDR3 loop spans 14 amino acids. CDR1 KGHSH and CDR2 LQKENI come from the germline V gene. CDR3 sequence reads: CASSPGGFPYEQYV. The CDR3 nucleotides read TGTGCCAGCTCACCCGGGGGGTTTCCGTACGAGCAGTACGTC.

This chain links TRBV20-1 with TRBJ1-5; unclear D gene. The CDR3 sequence is 10 residues long. Trimming shortened V by 6 bases and J by 11 bases, and 11 bases separated the two germline ends. Germline V gene data show CDR1 as DFQATT and CDR2 as SNEGSKA (reference sequence). The CDR3 region has the DNA TGCAGTGCCAGCTCCGTAGCCCAGCATTTT. Protein: CSASSVAQHF.

V is TRBV5-1 and J is TRBJ1-2; perhaps TRBD1 as D (6 bases). CDR1 and CDR2 from the germline V gene are SGHRS and YFSETQ. Trimming removed 9 bases at V and 5 bases at J, with 20 bases between. The CDR3 contains 14 residues. Written as DNA, the CDR3 is TGCGCCAACTGTAGGAAGGAAGGGGGGTATGGCTACACCTTC. It is translated as CANCRKEGGYGYTF.

V is TRBV28 and J is TRBJ2-3; TRBD2 agrees at 9 bases. Germline CDR1 and CDR2: MDHEN and SYDVKM. The V and J ends lost 10 bases and 7 bases, in that order; junction bases with no gene match: 9. The CDR3 has 13 amino acids. The CDR3 nucleotides read TGTGCCACCCTGCGGGGGGGCGGAAATACGCAGTATTTT. Residues: CATLRGGGNTQYF. Complete variable domain (other parts from reference TRBV28 and TRBJ2-3): DVKVTQSSRYLVKRTGEKVFLECVQDMDHENMFWYRQDPGLGLRLIYFSYDVKMKEKGDIPEGYSVSREKKERFSLILESASTNQTSMYLCATLRGGGNTQYFGPGTRLTVL.

This clone was seen a few times. The CDR3 protein is CASSFGTGIDSPLHF. The DNA for the CDR3 is TGTGCCAGCAGCTTCGGGACAGGGATAGATTCACCCCTCCACTTT. This chain connects TRBV11-2 to TRBJ1-6; 9 bases are a match to TRBD1. From germline, CDR1 is SGHAT and CDR2 FQNNGV. This CDR3 is built from 15 residues. V lost 3 bases and J lost 8; bases outside the gene matches: 5.

This clone was picked up a small number of times. The V gene is TRBV5-1, the J gene TRBJ1-2; perhaps TRBD1 as D (6 bases). CDR1 is SGHRS and CDR2 is YFSETQ in the germline V gene. The CDR3 is made up of 14 amino acids. The V and J ends lost 6 bases and 0 bases respectively, with 12 bases between them. The CDR3 protein is CASKRQDSNYGYTF. DNA for the CDR3: TGCGCCAGCAAGCGACAGGACTCTAACTATGGCTACACCTTC. Supplemented by reference TRBV5-1 and TRBJ1-2, the full variable domain reads KAGVTQTPRYLIKTRGQQVTLSCSPISGHRSVSWYQQTPGQGLQFLFEYFSETQRNKGNFPGRFSGRQFSNSRSEMNVSTLELGDSALYLCASKRQDSNYGYTFGSGTRLTVV.

This clone occurred a few times. J is TRBJ1-5 and V is TRBV6-6; D gene unclear. The CDR3 contains 14 residues. The V gene's germline CDR1 is MNHNY and CDR2 SVGAGI (reference sequence). V lost 8 bases and J 3 bases, leaving 14 bases between the germline ends. The CDR3 loop is CASDRGPNNQPQHF. In DNA, the CDR3 is TGTGCCAGCGACCGAGGACCGAACAATCAGCCCCAGCATTTT.

The V gene is TRBV28, the J gene TRBJ1-3, with unresolved D. The CDR3 extends over 14 amino acids. Germline V gene sequence: CDR1 MDHEN, CDR2 SYDVKM. V lost 2 bases and J 4 bases, leaving 9 bases between the germline ends. The CDR3 sequence is CASSLAQSGNTIYF. The CDR3 DNA reads as TGTGCCAGCAGTTTAGCCCAGTCAGGAAACACCATATATTTT.

This clone was counted once. Here the CDR3 DNA reads TGTGCCGCTAGAGGGGGAGGGGTCGGCGAGACCCAGTACTTC. Residues: CAARGGGVGETQYF. The chain is built from TRBV15 and TRBJ2-5, with D possibly matching TRBD2 (7 bases). There are 14 residues in the CDR3. The V end lost 11 bases, the J end lost 5 bases, and 21 bases lay between the germline ends. Germline V gives CDR1 LNHNV, CDR2 YYDKDF (reference sequence).

This chain links TRBV19 with TRBJ2-3; D might be TRBD2 (6 bases). The CDR3 extends over 14 amino acids. Germline-derived CDR1 and CDR2 are LNHDA and SQIVND (reference sequence). V lost 5 bases to trimming and J lost 2 bases, with 11 bases between them. CDR3 nucleotide sequence: TGTGCCAGTAGTGCCCTAGCGCTCACAGATACGCAGTATTTT. This gives the protein CASSALALTDTQYF.

The chain has TRBV2 and TRBJ2-7; TRBD1 might be the D (5 bases). Trimming shortened V by 2 bases and J by 1 base, and 9 bases separated the two germline ends. CDR3 length: 14 residues. In germline, CDR1 is SNHLY, CDR2 FYNNEI. Here the CDR3 reads CASSEPRQSYEQYV. CDR3 bases: TGTGCCAGCAGTGAACCTCGACAGTCCTACGAGCAGTACGTC.

This clone was found a few times. This chain joins TRBV19 and TRBJ2-7; D might be TRBD2 (5 bases). V lost 3 bases and J lost 6, with 12 bases in between. The CDR3 has 13 amino acids. Germline V gene sequence: CDR1 LNHDA, CDR2 SQIVND (reference sequence). Here the CDR3 reads CASSMMRGREQYF. The CDR3 DNA is TGTGCCAGTAGTATGATGAGAGGGCGCGAGCAGTACTTC.

This clone has only a few counts. The chain uses TRBV11-2 and TRBJ1-2; TRBD1 aligns across 9 bases. With 3 bases clipped from V and 7 bases from J, the junction kept 0 bases outside the gene matches. Per germline, CDR1 SGHAT and CDR2 FQNNGV. The CDR3 loop spans 12 amino acids. This CDR3 is CASSLGQGGYTF. In DNA form, the CDR3 reads TGTGCCAGCAGCTTGGGACAGGGTGGCTACACCTTC.

This rearrangement joins TRBV6-1 to TRBJ1-5; 8 bases match TRBD1. Germline V lookup: CDR1 MNHNS, CDR2 SASEGT. This CDR3 comprises 13 residues. The V segment lost 7 bases and the J segment 5 bases; nucleotides outside the gene matches: 4. CDR3 in DNA: TGTGCCAGCACCGACAGGGGCGATCAGCCCCAGCATTTT. Its translation is CASTDRGDQPQHF.

The CDR3 here is CASSASAWGGNEQFF. CDR3 in DNA: TGCGCCAGCAGCGCATCCGCCTGGGGGGGCAATGAGCAGTTCTTC. This chain joins TRBV5-1 and TRBJ2-1; 7 positions agree with TRBD2. CDR1 and CDR2 (germline): SGHRS, YFSETQ. The J segment lost 6 bases and the V segment lost 4 bases, leaving 10 bases of the junction unmatched. This CDR3 region has 15 residues.

This clone occurred a few times. The DNA of the CDR3 is TGTGCCAGTAGTATCGGGGGTTCAGAGACCCAGTACTTC. This sequence encodes CASSIGGSETQYF. The gene calls are TRBV19 and TRBJ2-5; possibly TRBD2 for D (6 bases). The CDR3 has 13 residues. The V end lost 3 bases, the J end lost 4 bases, and 9 bases lay between the germline ends. Germline V gene sequence: CDR1 LNHDA, CDR2 SQIVND (reference sequence).

By sample fraction, this clone is medium-sized. The chain carries TRBV28 and TRBJ1-2; D is uncertain. Deletions cut 2 bases from V and 4 bases from J, with 5 bases between. There are 12 residues in the CDR3. The germline V gene encodes CDR1 MDHEN and CDR2 SYDVKM. The CDR3 region is CASSLTLYGYTF. DNA for the CDR3: TGTGCCAGCAGTTTAACCCTCTATGGCTACACCTTC.

This chain connects TRBV6-6 to TRBJ1-2, with a weak D call TRBD1 (6 bases). Germline CDR1 reads MNHNY; CDR2 reads SVGAGI (reference sequence). CDR3 length: 14 residues. Trimming removed 8 bases from V and 3 bases from J, with 16 bases in between. This chain's CDR3 is CASRRDKTHYGYTF. The CDR3 region has the DNA TGTGCCAGCCGGAGGGACAAGACACACTATGGCTACACCTTC.

This clone was counted a few times. The rearrangement links TRBV6-1 to TRBJ1-1; the D is unclear. Germline V CDR1 and CDR2: MNHNS, SASEGT. The V end was cut by 5 bases, the J end by 11 bases, with 18 bases between. The CDR3 runs to 13 residues. The CDR3 reads CASSIKISLGAFF. The CDR3 region has the DNA TGTGCCAGCAGTATAAAGATATCCTTGGGGGCTTTCTTT.

The J gene is TRBJ1-3, the V gene TRBV6-5; D is uncertain. Trimming removed 0 bases from V and 4 bases from J, with 13 bases in between. The germline gives CDR1 MNHEY, CDR2 SVGAGI. This CDR3 has 16 amino acids. In nucleotides, the CDR3 is TGTGCCAGCAGTTACTCGGCAGAGGTTCGGGGAAACACCATATATTTT. This encodes CASSYSAEVRGNTIYF.

The CDR3 coding sequence is TGTGCCAGCAGTGAGTGGACTACGCAACCCTACAATGAGCAGTTCTTC. Its protein is CASSEWTTQPYNEQFF. The chain combines TRBV6-1 with TRBJ2-1; tentative D call: TRBD2 (6 bases). Per the germline V gene, CDR1 is MNHNS and CDR2 is SASEGT. Trimming left V 3 bases short and J 2 bases short, with 14 bases between. The CDR3 has 16 residues.

The rearrangement joins TRBV19 to TRBJ2-7, with a tentative D call TRBD1 (6 bases). Germline values: CDR1 LNHDA, CDR2 SQIVND (reference sequence). The CDR3 contains 15 residues. V gave up 3 bases and J gave up 3 bases, with 15 bases separating them. The CDR3 spells CASSIVTGNGYEQYF. The CDR3 DNA is TGTGCCAGTAGTATTGTCACAGGGAACGGCTACGAGCAGTACTTC.